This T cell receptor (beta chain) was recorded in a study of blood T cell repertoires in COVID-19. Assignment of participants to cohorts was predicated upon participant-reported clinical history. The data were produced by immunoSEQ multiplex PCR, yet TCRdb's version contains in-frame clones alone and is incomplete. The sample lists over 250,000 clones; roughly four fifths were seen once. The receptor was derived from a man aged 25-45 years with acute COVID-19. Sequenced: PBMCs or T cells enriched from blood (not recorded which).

The CDR3 DNA follows: TGTGCCAGCAGTGACCAACAGGGGGGGCACACTGAAGCTTTCTTT. Its protein product is CASSDQQGGHTEAFF. V gene TRBV6-1 combines with J gene TRBJ1-1; 8 positions match TRBD1. Germline trimming cut 3 bases from V and 3 bases from J; bases unmatched to any gene: 6. The germline gives CDR1 MNHNS, CDR2 SASEGT. This CDR3 comprises 15 residues.